This T cell receptor beta chain appears in the sequencing data of a study of T cell responses to AZD1222 COVID-19 vaccine. Study conclusions and caveats: Distributed over spike, vaccine-associated CD4 TCRs predominated at 160-218 and 743-854.

Regarding this clone: Its antigen remains unidentified.

Using immunoSEQ multiplex PCR, the repertoire was profiled, and TCRdb retains in-frame clones only, with some absent. The sample includes 85,000 to 130,000 clones, 90% seen only once; the top ten take around 5%. Trimming shortened V by 0 bases and J by 10 bases, and 23 bases separated the two germline ends. The CDR3 is made up of 17 amino acids. Looked up from germline, CDR1 is LNHDA and CDR2 is SQIVND (reference sequence). This material consisted of peripheral blood, taken on day 0 of AZD1222 vaccination. This chain joins TRBV19 and TRBJ2-3, with D possibly TRBD2 on 6 matching bases. This receptor was obtained from an adult in good health. The CDR3 protein is CASSIEGGGDRLKAQYF. CDR3 nucleotides: TGTGCCAGTAGTATAGAAGGAGGCGGGGACCGTTTGAAGGCGCAGTATTTT. Complete variable domain (other parts from reference TRBV19 and TRBJ2-3): DGGITQSPKYLFRKEGQNVTLSCEQNLNHDAMYWYRQDPGQGLRLIYYSQIVNDFQKGDIAEGYSVSREKKESFPLTVTSAQKNPTAFYLCASSIEGGGDRLKAQYFGPGTRLTVL.